The clone carrying this TCR beta chain was detected only a few times. Its specificity is not known. This specimen comes from a study of naive and memory T cell subsets. Overnight CMV lysate stimulation of fresh PBMCs defined donor CMV status by CD4+ IFNgamma. Four subsets defined by CD45RA and CD27 were sorted after CD3, CD4, CD8 and live/dead staining. Two oligonucleotides, mixed equimolar, formed the beta constant-region primer covering TRBC1 and TRBC2. Four rounds of PCR amplified the ligated cDNA using nested alpha and beta constant-region primers plus SP2. A 12-nucleotide UMI and the SP2 primer were added to the cDNA 3' end by oligonucleotide ligation. TCRdb reanalysed the UMI-ligation and nested PCR reads using MiXCR and keeps one entry per CDR3 protein. The data show about 90,000 distinct CDR3 sequences, 11% seen once. General study findings and limits: A few larger clonotypes appeared in naive repertoires, especially CD8, possibly memory cells re-expressing CD45RA. Over 90% of naive TCR sequences appeared only once, unlike memory subsets.

Specimen: naive CD4+ T cells from blood. The sequence came from a human donor in good health.

This CDR3 is CASAVRGGGNTIYF. CDR3 coding DNA: TGTGCCAGCGCAGTCAGGGGTGGTGGAAACACCATATATTTT. This sequence joins TRBV2 and TRBJ1-3; a possible D gene is TRBD1 (6 bases). CDR1 is SNHLY, CDR2 FYNNEI, per germline. V was shortened by 8 bases and J by 3 bases, with 14 bases between the two germline ends. The CDR3 is made up of 14 amino acids.